The rows below give T cell receptor beta chains drawn from one sample of a study of Tregs in tolerant kidney transplant recipients. Profiling relied on immunoSEQ multiplex PCR, and the TCRdb table lists in-frame clones only, not all of them. The data hold around 78,000 clones, with 85% to 95% observed a single time. This sample comprised Tregs from blood, obtained before the transplant. The source is a human donor who received a combined kidney and bone marrow transplant. Each CDR3 is given with its conserved first and last residue. D genes are given only for firm matches. Clone size, where shown, is once, few, many, or a class for clones that have expanded.

TRBD2 | TRBJ2-1 | TRBV6-6 | once | TGTGCCAGCAGTACCCACGTGGGGGAGGGCCAGAATGAGCAGTTCTTC | CASSTHVGEGQNEQFF
TRBD1 | TRBJ2-1 | TRBV9 | . | TGTGCCAGCAGCTTTACCGACAGGGGGTGGAATGAGCAGTTCTTC | CASSFTDRGWNEQFF
. | TRBJ2-3 | TRBV28 | . | TGTGCCAGCGGAGATGTCCCAGATACGCAGTATTTT | CASGDVPDTQYF
. | TRBJ1-2 | TRBV6-5 | . | TGTGCCAGCAGCTGGGACTCTGATGCCGGGTATGGCTACACCTTC | CASSWDSDAGYGYTF
. | TRBJ2-2 | TRBV7-7 | . | TGTGCTAGCAGCTTAAGGGGGTCGGCCGGGGAGCTGTTTTTT | CASSLRGSAGELFF
. | TRBJ2-7 | TRBV7-3 | . | TGTGCCAGCAGCTTAAACGCAGGACCCTACGAGCAGTACTTC | CASSLNAGPYEQYF
. | TRBJ1-6 | TRBV5-8 | . | TGTGCCAGCAGCTTGGCCGGGGCTTCACCCCTCCACTTT | CASSLAGASPLHF
TRBD2 | TRBJ2-2 | TRBV15 | . | TGTGCCACCAGTGCGGGAGGGCCGAGCGGGGAGCTGTTTTTT | CATSAGGPSGELFF
. | TRBJ1-2 | TRBV7-9 | . | TGTGCCAGCAGCTTAGTGGGCTCTAACTATGGCTACACCTTC | CASSLVGSNYGYTF
. | TRBJ1-1 | TRBV19 | . | TGTGCCAGTAGTATAAAGTCGGCAGGGAACATGAACACTGAAGCTTTCTTT | CASSIKSAGNMNTEAFF
. | TRBJ1-2 | TRBV7-2 | . | TGTGCCAGCAGAGACAGTGCTTATGGCTACACCTTC | CASRDSAYGYTF
. | TRBJ2-1 | TRBV7-3 | once | TGTGCCAGCAGCAACCTTGGAGGCCTACACAATGAGCAGTTCTTC | CASSNLGGLHNEQFF
. | TRBJ2-6 | TRBV7-2 | once | TGTGCCAGCAACCTCGACCACTCTGGGGCCAACGTCCTGACTTTC | CASNLDHSGANVLTF
. | TRBJ2-7 | TRBV27 | . | TGTGCCAGCAGCAGGACGGGCTCCTACGAGCAGTACTTC | CASSRTGSYEQYF
TRBD2 | TRBJ2-5 | TRBV7-3 | . | TGTGCCAGCAGCCTCGGAAGAACTAGCGGGGCCCAAGAGACCCAGTACTTC | CASSLGRTSGAQETQYF
. | TRBJ2-3 | TRBV4-3 | once | TGCGCCAGCAGCCAAGACAGGGGTGCAGATACGCAGTATTTT | CASSQDRGADTQYF